This T cell receptor beta chain derives from a study of shared clonotypes between healthy human individuals. Findings of the study overall: A generally larger estimated richness was seen in naive subsets than in memory subsets. Among donors, sharing of clonotypes was expected to be affected by sequencing depth.

Germline values: CDR1 MNHNY, CDR2 SVGAGI (reference sequence). This CDR3 has 14 amino acids. Trimming shortened V by 2 bases and J by 6 bases, and 12 bases separated the two germline ends. In the naive CD8 group, cells lacked CD45RO and were positively selected for CCR7, so terminally differentiated effector memory CD45RA+ cells were left out. Recent vaccinations or acute infections were absent in the healthy HIV-negative adult donors. Concerning this clone: Its antigen remains unknown.

Clones were read by immunoSEQ multiplex PCR, and TCRdb kept only the in-frame ones, dropping some. In the table there are millions of clones, 85% to 95% of which are singletons. Sequencing input: naive CD8+ T cells sorted from blood. V gene TRBV6-6 combines with J gene TRBJ2-3, with D hard to call. The TCR was taken from a man between 18 and 29 years old in good health. The CDR3 DNA is TGTGCCAGCAGTTACCTAGGTAGCCCCGATACGCAGTATTTT. It specifies CASSYLGSPDTQYF.